Listed below are T cell receptor beta chains from one sample, sequenced in a study of OX40 agonist ivuxolimab in advanced cancers. Here immunoSEQ multiplex PCR was the method, and the copy in TCRdb shows in-frame clones only, minus some. The sample lists more than 60,000 clones; around 87% were seen once. Sequencing was performed on CD4+ or CD8+ T cells sorted from blood, taken in a trial of the OX40 agonist ivuxolimab. The receptors were sampled from an adult with an advanced solid tumor such as melanoma, head and neck, liver or kidney cancer. CDR3s include the opening cysteine and the closing phenylalanine or tryptophan. D genes are given only for firm matches. Size tells how often a clone was seen (once, few, many) or the class of an expanded clone, and some rows leave it out.

j_call clone_size v_call d_call cdr3_nt cdr3_aa
TRBJ1-3 NA TRBV2 NA TGTGCCAGCAGTGGAACCACAGGCGTCTCTGGAAACACCATATATTTT CASSGTTGVSGNTIYF
TRBJ2-5 NA TRBV19 TRBD1 TGTGCCAGTAGATGGACAGGGGGCCAAGAGACCCAGTACTTC CASRWTGGQETQYF
TRBJ2-5 NA TRBV15 TRBD2 TGTGCCACCAGCAGAGGTGTCATAGCGGGGGGGAACATTCAAGAGACCCAGTACTTC CATSRGVIAGGNIQETQYF
TRBJ2-7 NA TRBV10-2 NA TGCGCCAGCAGTGGGCCAGCGTCGAACTACGAGCAGTACTTC CASSGPASNYEQYF
TRBJ2-1 NA TRBV30 TRBD2 TGTGCCTGGGCGACTAGCGGGAGGGACAATGAGCAGTTCTTC CAWATSGRDNEQFF
TRBJ2-3 NA TRBV9 NA TGTGCCAGCAGCGTGATGGGGGGCGGTTTGTATACGCAGTATTTT CASSVMGGGLYTQYF
TRBJ2-7 NA TRBV10-3 NA TGTGCCATCAGGTCGACAGAGGTCGGGCGCGAGCAGTACTTC CAIRSTEVGREQYF
TRBJ1-4 once TRBV7-9 NA TGTGCCACCCTCCCAGACTCGGGGGAAAAACTGTTTTTT CATLPDSGEKLFF
TRBJ1-3 NA TRBV2 NA TGTGCCAGCAGTGAACGTTGGGCAACCTCTGGAAACACCATATATTTT CASSERWATSGNTIYF
TRBJ1-1 NA TRBV7-3 TRBD1 TGTGCCAGCAGCCTGACAGGGTCCATGAACACTGAAGCTTTCTTT CASSLTGSMNTEAFF
TRBJ2-7 many TRBV15 NA TGTGCCACCAGCAGAGATAGAGCAGGCCTAGTCTACGAGCAGTACTTC CATSRDRAGLVYEQYF
TRBJ2-1 NA TRBV10-1 NA TGCGCCAGCAGCCGGACGGTGTACAATGAGCAGTTCTTC CASSRTVYNEQFF
TRBJ1-5 NA TRBV15 NA TGTGCCACCAGCAGCGAGACAGGCTTGGGTCAGCCCCAGCATTTT CATSSETGLGQPQHF
TRBJ2-1 once TRBV18 TRBD1 TGTGCCAGCTCGGACGGGGACAGTCGGAATGAGCAGTTCTTC CASSDGDSRNEQFF
TRBJ2-1 NA TRBV28 NA TGTGCCAGCAGTATCCCTGGCGCACCCCGGGGGCAGTTCTTC CASSIPGAPRGQFF
TRBJ2-7 NA TRBV6-1 TRBD1 TGTGCCAGCAGTCCACGGACAGGGGGCGAGCAGTACTTC CASSPRTGGEQYF
TRBJ1-1 NA TRBV7-9 NA TGTGCCAGCAGCTTAGCTGGGAACACTGAAGCTTTCTTT CASSLAGNTEAFF
TRBJ2-1 NA TRBV9 TRBD1 TGTGCCAGCAGCTTTTGGGACAGGGGTGCCTACAATGAGCAGTTCTTC CASSFWDRGAYNEQFF
TRBJ2-1 NA TRBV28 TRBD2 TGTGCCAGCAGTTTGGGGCGGGGGGGATACAATGAGCAGTTCTTC CASSLGRGGYNEQFF
TRBJ2-3 NA TRBV19 NA TGTGCCAGTAGTGTTAAATCCTTAAGCACAGATACGCAGTATTTT CASSVKSLSTDTQYF
TRBJ2-1 NA TRBV28 TRBD1 TGTGCCAGCAGTTCTAGAGAAAGGGGGCTCTCCTACAATGAGCAGTTCTTC CASSSRERGLSYNEQFF
TRBJ2-1 NA TRBV30 NA TGTGCCGGTAGCGGACAATCCTACAATGAGCAGTTCTTC CAGSGQSYNEQFF
TRBJ2-2 NA TRBV28 NA TGTGCCAGTTGCCTGGATAACACCGGGGAGCTGTTTTTT CASCLDNTGELFF
TRBJ1-4 NA TRBV4-3 NA TGCGCCAGCAGCCAAGTCCTAAGGAGTGAAAAACTGTTTTTT CASSQVLRSEKLFF
TRBJ2-7 NA TRBV30 NA TGTGCCTGGAGTGTTCAGGGGTGGGAGCAGTACTTC CAWSVQGWEQYF
TRBJ1-1 NA TRBV6-5 NA TGTGCCAGCAGTTTAGGCAGACCGAACACTGAAGCTTTCTTT CASSLGRPNTEAFF
TRBJ2-3 NA TRBV7-2 NA TGTGCCAGCAGCTTTGTCCGCACAGATACGCAGTATTTT CASSFVRTDTQYF
TRBJ2-3 NA TRBV27 TRBD1 TGTGCCAGCACTGACAGGGGAGTTGGCACAGATACGCAGTATTTT CASTDRGVGTDTQYF
TRBJ2-1 NA TRBV28 TRBD2 TGTGCCAGCAGTTCGGCGGGAGCTAGGTATGAGCAGTTCTTC CASSSAGARYEQFF
TRBJ2-1 NA TRBV14 TRBD2 TGTGCCAGCAGCCAGCTAGCGGGAGGGACACACAATGAGCAGTTCTTC CASSQLAGGTHNEQFF
TRBJ2-1 NA TRBV7-9 NA TGTGCCAGCAGCTTCGATCCGGGGTACGATGAGCAGTTCTTC CASSFDPGYDEQFF
TRBJ2-1 NA TRBV7-9 TRBD2 TGTGCCAGCAGGCTTGCGGGGGGCCCGTACAATGAGCAGTTCTTC CASRLAGGPYNEQFF
TRBJ1-5 NA TRBV19 NA TGTGCCAGTAGTATATCTGGGAGTGGCAGGAATAAGCCCCAGCATTTT CASSISGSGRNKPQHF
TRBJ1-5 NA TRBV19 NA TGTGCCAGTAGTATTAGAAAGGGTTTAGGGGTATTCCAGCATTTT CASSIRKGLGVFQHF
TRBJ1-5 NA TRBV18 TRBD1 TGTGCCAGCTCACCAGGACAGGCGGATAGGCAGCCCCAGCATTTT CASSPGQADRQPQHF
TRBJ1-5 NA TRBV2 TRBD1 TGTGCCAGCAGTTTCGACAGGGCTAACAATCAGCCCCAGCATTTT CASSFDRANNQPQHF
TRBJ2-3 NA TRBV4-1 TRBD2 TGCGCCAGCAGCCAAGAGGGACTAGCGCCAGATACGCAGTATTTT CASSQEGLAPDTQYF
TRBJ2-1 NA TRBV4-1 NA TGCGCCAGCAGCCAAGGGGCAGAGCAGTTCTTC CASSQGAEQFF
TRBJ1-5 NA TRBV6-5 NA TGTGCCATCTTTTACAGGGAGTCGGAAAGGCAGCCCCAGCATTTT CAIFYRESERQPQHF
TRBJ2-2 NA TRBV5-1 TRBD1 TGCGCCAGCAGCTTTGTGACAGGGCCGAACACCGGGGAGCTGTTTTTT CASSFVTGPNTGELFF
TRBJ1-6 NA TRBV7-2 NA TGTGCCAGCAGCCTATCCGGGCCCCACGGAGGCTCACCCCTCCACTTT CASSLSGPHGGSPLHF
TRBJ2-7 few TRBV19 TRBD2 TGTGCCAGTAGGTCGGGGGCTAGCGGGAGCTCCTACGAGCAGTACTTC CASRSGASGSSYEQYF
TRBJ1-2 NA TRBV6-6 TRBD1 TGTGCCAGCAGGGGTGTGGACAGGACATCTAACTATGGCTACACCTTC CASRGVDRTSNYGYTF